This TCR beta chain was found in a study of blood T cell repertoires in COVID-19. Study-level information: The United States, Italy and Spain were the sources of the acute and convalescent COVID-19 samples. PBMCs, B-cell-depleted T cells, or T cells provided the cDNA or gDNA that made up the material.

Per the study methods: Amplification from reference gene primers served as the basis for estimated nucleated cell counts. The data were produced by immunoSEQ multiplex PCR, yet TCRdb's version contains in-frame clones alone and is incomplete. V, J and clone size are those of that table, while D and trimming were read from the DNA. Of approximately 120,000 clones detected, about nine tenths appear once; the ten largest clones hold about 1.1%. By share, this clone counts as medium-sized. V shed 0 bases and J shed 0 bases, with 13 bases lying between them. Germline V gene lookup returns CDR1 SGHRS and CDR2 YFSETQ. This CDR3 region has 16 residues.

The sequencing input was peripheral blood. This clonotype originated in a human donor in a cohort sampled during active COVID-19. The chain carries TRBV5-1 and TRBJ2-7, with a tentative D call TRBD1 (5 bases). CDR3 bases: TGCGCCAGCAGCTTGGAGGGCAGGGCCAACTCCTACGAGCAGTACTTC. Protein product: CASSLEGRANSYEQYF.